The entry below gives a single T cell receptor beta chain sequence along with its context. The antigen remains undetermined. The assay was immunoSEQ multiplex PCR, and TCRdb's table has in-frame clones only and misses some. The data hold about 98,000 clones, with more than 75% observed a single time. This sample stems from a study of graft-versus-host responses after intestinal transplantation. Overall study: Each patient got anti-thymocyte globulin induction, then tacrolimus and steroids for around three years.

The germline CDR1 and CDR2 sequences are ENHRY and SYGVKD. V was pared by 2 bases and J by 9 bases, with 8 bases of the junction left unmatched. The length of the CDR3 is 15 residues. General study results and limits: Levels of circulating GvH clones at their peak were associated with early post-transplant HvG declines.

The sample was PBMCs, taken 255 days after intestinal transplant. The chain couples TRBV10-3 to TRBJ2-1; TRBD2 matches 9 bases. The sequence was collected from a human patient who received an intestinal transplant, so some T cells may come from the graft donor. The CDR3 protein is CAISEPLAGDAEQFF. CDR3 DNA: TGTGCCATCAGTGAGCCCTTAGCGGGAGACGCTGAGCAGTTCTTC.